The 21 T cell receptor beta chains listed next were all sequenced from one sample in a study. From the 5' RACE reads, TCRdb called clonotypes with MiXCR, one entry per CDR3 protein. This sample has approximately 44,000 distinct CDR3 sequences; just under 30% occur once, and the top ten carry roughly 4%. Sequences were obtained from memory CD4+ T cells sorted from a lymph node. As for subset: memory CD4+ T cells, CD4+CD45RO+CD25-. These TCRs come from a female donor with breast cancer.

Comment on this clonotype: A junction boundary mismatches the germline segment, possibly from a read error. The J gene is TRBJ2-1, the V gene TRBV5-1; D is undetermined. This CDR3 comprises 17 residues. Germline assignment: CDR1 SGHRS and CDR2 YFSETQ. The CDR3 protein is CASSLAAVATTYKEQFF. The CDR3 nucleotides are TGCGCCAGCAGCTTGGCGGCGGTTGCAACCACCTACAAGGAGCAGTTCTTC.

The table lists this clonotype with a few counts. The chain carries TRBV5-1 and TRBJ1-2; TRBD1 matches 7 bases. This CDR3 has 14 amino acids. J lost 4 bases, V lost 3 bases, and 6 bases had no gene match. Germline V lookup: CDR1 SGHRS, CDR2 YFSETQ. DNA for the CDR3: TGCGCCAGCAGCTCGCGGGACAGTAGCTATGGCTACACCTTC. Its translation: CASSSRDSSYGYTF.

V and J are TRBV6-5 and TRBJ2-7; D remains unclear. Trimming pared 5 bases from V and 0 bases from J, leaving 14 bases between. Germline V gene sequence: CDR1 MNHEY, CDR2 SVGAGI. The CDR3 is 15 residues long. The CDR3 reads CASSEDGRSSYEQYF. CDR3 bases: TGTGCCAGCAGTGAGGACGGAAGGAGCTCCTACGAGCAGTACTTC.

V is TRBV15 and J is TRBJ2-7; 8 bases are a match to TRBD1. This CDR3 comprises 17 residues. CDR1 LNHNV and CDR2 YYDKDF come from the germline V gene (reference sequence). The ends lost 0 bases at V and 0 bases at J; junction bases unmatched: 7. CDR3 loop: CATSRDGTGTSSYEQYF. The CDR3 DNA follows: TGTGCCACCAGCAGAGATGGGACAGGCACTAGCTCCTACGAGCAGTACTTC.

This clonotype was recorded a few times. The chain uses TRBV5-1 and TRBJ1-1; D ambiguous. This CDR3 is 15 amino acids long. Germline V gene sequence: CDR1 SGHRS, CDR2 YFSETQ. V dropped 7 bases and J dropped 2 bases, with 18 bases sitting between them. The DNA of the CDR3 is TGCGCCAGCGCGCTGTCGGGAGGACTTAACACTGAAGCTTTCTTT. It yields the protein CASALSGGLNTEAFF. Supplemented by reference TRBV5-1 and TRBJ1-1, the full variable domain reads KAGVTQTPRYLIKTRGQQVTLSCSPISGHRSVSWYQQTPGQGLQFLFEYFSETQRNKGNFPGRFSGRQFSNSRSEMNVSTLELGDSALYLCASALSGGLNTEAFFGQGTRLTVV.

This chain's CDR3 is CASSPTGGEGNEQFF. CDR3 nucleotides: TGTGCCAGCAGTCCCACGGGGGGGGAGGGCAATGAGCAGTTCTTC. V gene TRBV12-3 or TRBV12-4 combines with J gene TRBJ2-1; 8 nucleotides align to TRBD2. This CDR3 has 15 residues. V was pared by 5 bases and J by 6 bases, with 9 bases of the junction left unmatched.

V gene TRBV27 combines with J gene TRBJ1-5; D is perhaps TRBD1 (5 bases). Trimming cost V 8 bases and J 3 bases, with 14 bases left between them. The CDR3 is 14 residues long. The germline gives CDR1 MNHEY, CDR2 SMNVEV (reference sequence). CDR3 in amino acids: CASARQGANQPQHF. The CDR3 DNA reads TGTGCCAGCGCCCGCCAGGGAGCCAATCAGCCCCAGCATTTT.

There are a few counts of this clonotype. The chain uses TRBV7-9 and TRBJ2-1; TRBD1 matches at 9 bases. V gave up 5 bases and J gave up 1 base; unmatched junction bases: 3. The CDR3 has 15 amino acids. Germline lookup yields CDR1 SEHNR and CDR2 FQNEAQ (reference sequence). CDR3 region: CASSTGTGSYNEQFF. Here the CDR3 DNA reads TGTGCCAGCAGCACCGGGACAGGGTCCTACAATGAGCAGTTCTTC.

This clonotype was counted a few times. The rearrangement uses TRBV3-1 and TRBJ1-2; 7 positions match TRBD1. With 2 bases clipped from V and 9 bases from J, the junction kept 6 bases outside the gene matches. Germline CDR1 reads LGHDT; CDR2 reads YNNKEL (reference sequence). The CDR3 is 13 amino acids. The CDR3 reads CASSQTGQNRYTF. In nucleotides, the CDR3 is TGTGCCAGCAGCCAAACGGGACAGAACCGCTACACCTTC.

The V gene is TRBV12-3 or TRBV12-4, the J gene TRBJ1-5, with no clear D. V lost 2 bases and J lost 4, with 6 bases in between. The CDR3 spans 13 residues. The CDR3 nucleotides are TGTGCCAGCAGTTTAACGGGGAATCAGCCCCAGCATTTT. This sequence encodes CASSLTGNQPQHF.

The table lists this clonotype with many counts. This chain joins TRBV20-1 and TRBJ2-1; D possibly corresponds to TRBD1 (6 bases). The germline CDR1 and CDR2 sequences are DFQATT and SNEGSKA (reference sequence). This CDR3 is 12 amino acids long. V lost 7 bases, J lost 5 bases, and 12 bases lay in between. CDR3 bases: TGCAGTGGGCTAGGGGACAACAATGAGCAGTTCTTC. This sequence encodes CSGLGDNNEQFF.

CDR3 nucleotide sequence: TGTGCCAGCAGCCAAAGGGGGCGCGACCAGCCCCAGCATTTT. It codes for CASSQRGRDQPQHF. The chain joins TRBV7-8 to TRBJ1-5; 7 nucleotides line up with TRBD1. The CDR3 consists of 14 residues. Per germline, CDR1 SGHVS and CDR2 FQNEAQ. The V and J ends lost 5 bases and 7 bases, in that order; junction bases with no gene match: 8.

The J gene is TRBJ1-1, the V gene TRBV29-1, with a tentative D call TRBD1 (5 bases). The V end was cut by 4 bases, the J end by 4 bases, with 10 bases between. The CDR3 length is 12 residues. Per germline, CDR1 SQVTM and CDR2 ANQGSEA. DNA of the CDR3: TGCAGCGTTGCAGGGTGGGGCACTGAAGCTTTCTTT. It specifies CSVAGWGTEAFF.

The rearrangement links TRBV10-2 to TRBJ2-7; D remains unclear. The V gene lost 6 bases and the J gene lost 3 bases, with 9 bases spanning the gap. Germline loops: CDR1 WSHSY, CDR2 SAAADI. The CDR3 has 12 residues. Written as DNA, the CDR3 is TGCGCCAGCAGCGGGCAGGACTACGAGCAGTACTTC. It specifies CASSGQDYEQYF.

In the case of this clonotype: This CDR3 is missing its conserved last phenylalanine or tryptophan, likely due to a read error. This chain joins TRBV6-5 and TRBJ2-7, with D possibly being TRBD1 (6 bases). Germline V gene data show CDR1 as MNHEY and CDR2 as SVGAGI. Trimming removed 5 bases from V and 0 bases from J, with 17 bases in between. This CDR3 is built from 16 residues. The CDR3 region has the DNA TGTGCCAGCAGTAACCCCCCACAGGGTCGCTCCTACGAGCAGTACTGC. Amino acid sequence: CASSNPPQGRSYEQYC.

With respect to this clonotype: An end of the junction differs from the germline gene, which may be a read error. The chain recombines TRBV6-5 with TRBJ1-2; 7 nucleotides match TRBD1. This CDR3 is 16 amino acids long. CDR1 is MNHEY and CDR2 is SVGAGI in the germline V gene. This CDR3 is CASSQIRTGGGYGYSF. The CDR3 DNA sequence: TGTGCCAGCAGTCAAATCAGGACAGGTGGGGGCTATGGCTACAGCTTC.

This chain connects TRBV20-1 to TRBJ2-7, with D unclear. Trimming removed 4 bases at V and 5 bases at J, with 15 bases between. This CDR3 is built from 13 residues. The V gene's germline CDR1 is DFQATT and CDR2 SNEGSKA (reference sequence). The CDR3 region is CSATFGPVDEQYF. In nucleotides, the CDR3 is TGCAGTGCTACTTTCGGACCCGTTGACGAGCAGTACTTC.

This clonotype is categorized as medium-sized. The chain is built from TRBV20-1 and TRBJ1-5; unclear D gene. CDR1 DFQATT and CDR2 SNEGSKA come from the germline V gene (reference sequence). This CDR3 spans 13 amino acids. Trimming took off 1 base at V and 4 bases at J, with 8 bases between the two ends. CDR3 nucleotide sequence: TGCAGTGCTAGAGTCCAGCCTAATCAGCCCCAGCATTTT. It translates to CSARVQPNQPQHF.

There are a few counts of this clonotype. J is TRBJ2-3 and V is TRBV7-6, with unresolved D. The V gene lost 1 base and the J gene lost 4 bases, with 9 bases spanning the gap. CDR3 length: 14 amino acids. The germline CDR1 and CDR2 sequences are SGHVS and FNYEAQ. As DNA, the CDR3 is TGTGCCAGCAGCTTAGGGGCAGGTCCAGATACGCAGTATTTT. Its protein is CASSLGAGPDTQYF.

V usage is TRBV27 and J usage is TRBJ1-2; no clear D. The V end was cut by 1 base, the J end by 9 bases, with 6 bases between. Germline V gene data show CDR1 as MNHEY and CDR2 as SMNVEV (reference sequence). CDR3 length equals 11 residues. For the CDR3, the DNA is TGTGCCAGCAGTTTATATCCCAGCTACACCTTC. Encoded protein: CASSLYPSYTF.

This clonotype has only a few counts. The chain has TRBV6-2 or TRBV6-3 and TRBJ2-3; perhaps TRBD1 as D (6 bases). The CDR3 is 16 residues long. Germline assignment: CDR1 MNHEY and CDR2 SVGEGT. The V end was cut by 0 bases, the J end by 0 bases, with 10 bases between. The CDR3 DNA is TGTGCCAGCAGTTACTCGCGACAGGCTAGCACAGATACGCAGTATTTT. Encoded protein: CASSYSRQASTDTQYF.